Below, one TCR beta chain is given with its context. The sample originates from a study of blood T cell repertoires in COVID-19. The CDR3 loop spans 14 amino acids. The V gene lost 0 bases and the J gene lost 3 bases, with 10 bases spanning the gap. CDR1 is SGHTS and CDR2 is YDEGEE in the germline V gene. Produced via immunoSEQ multiplex PCR; TCRdb's table is partial and in-frame only. The sample contains over 150,000 clones, about 88% of which appear only once. The chain has TRBV5-8 and TRBJ2-7; D may be TRBD2 (5 bases). The sample taken for sequencing was PBMCs or T cells enriched from blood (not recorded which). The receptor was isolated from a young woman who had recovered from COVID-19. The CDR3 loop reads CASSLAPRDYEQYF. Written as DNA, the CDR3 is TGTGCCAGCAGCTTGGCCCCACGGGACTACGAGCAGTACTTC.